These 26 T cell receptor beta chains originate from one sample sequenced in a study of control samples from healthy donors and cancer patients. Sequencing used immunoSEQ multiplex PCR; TCRdb keeps in-frame clones, though not all of them. Of tens of thousands of clones listed, 65% to 90% are singletons. Sequencing was done on a sample of blood. These receptors originate from a man between 40 and 49 years old in good health.

The chain couples TRBV7-2 to TRBJ1-6; D is possibly TRBD1 (5 bases). The CDR3 has 15 residues. Trimming stripped 2 bases from V and 8 bases from J, with 13 bases between. Looked up from germline, CDR1 is SGHTA and CDR2 is FQGNSA. The CDR3 DNA is TGTGCCAGCAGCTTAAATAGGGGTGGCGATTCACCCCTCCACTTT. This codes for CASSLNRGGDSPLHF.

CDR3 coding DNA: TGTGCCACCAGCAGAGTTTTACAGGGGAACTATGGCTACACCTTC. Its protein is CATSRVLQGNYGYTF. The chain couples TRBV15 to TRBJ1-2; 7 bases match TRBD1. V lost 1 base and J lost 2; bases outside the gene matches: 4. The length of the CDR3 is 15 residues. The germline V gene has CDR1 LNHNV and CDR2 YYDKDF (reference sequence).

The chain links TRBV7-6 to TRBJ2-5; 9 bases match TRBD2. With V trimmed by 0 bases and J by 6 bases, 11 bases remained unmatched. The CDR3 is 17 amino acids. Per germline, CDR1 SGHVS and CDR2 FNYEAQ. The CDR3 nucleotides are TGTGCCAGCAGCTTAGCGGGAAGGCGGGGGGGGTTAAAGACCCAGTACTTC. Translation: CASSLAGRRGGLKTQYF. The full variable domain, in which reference TRBV7-6 and TRBJ2-5 provide the parts outside the CDR3, is GAGVSQSPRYKVTKRGQDVALRCDPISGHVSLYWYRQALGQGPEFLTYFNYEAQQDKSGLPNDRFSAERPEGSISTLTIQRTEQRDSAMYRCASSLAGRRGGLKTQYFGPGTRLLVL.

This clone was seen just once. This chain connects TRBV7-3 to TRBJ1-1; a possible D gene is TRBD1 (6 bases). CDR1 is SGHTA, CDR2 FQGTGA, per germline. CDR3 length equals 15 residues. Trimming left V 0 bases short and J 1 base short, with 9 bases between. As DNA, the CDR3 is TGTGCCAGCAGCTTAACGCGGACAGCGAACACTGAAGCTTTCTTT. This translates into CASSLTRTANTEAFF.

This clone was detected once. V is TRBV11-2 and J is TRBJ1-6; D is ambiguous. The germline V gene encodes CDR1 SGHAT and CDR2 FQNNGV. The CDR3 length is 17 residues. V shed 6 bases and J shed 0 bases, with 15 bases lying between them. CDR3 sequence: CASRPLAQSSYNSPLHF. As DNA, the CDR3 is TGTGCCAGCAGGCCCTTGGCACAAAGCTCCTATAATTCACCCCTCCACTTT.

The CDR3: CSGTGPTAGNEQFF. CDR3 nucleotide sequence: TGCAGCGGTACCGGGCCCACGGCGGGCAATGAGCAGTTCTTC. This chain connects TRBV29-1 to TRBJ2-1; TRBD2 might be the D (5 bases). Germline values: CDR1 SQVTM, CDR2 ANQGSEA. The length of the CDR3 is 14 residues. V was pared by 7 bases and J by 6 bases, with 19 bases between.

The rearrangement uses TRBV19 and TRBJ2-6, with no clear D. Trimming took 3 bases from V and 0 from J, leaving 6 bases between them. From germline, CDR1 is LNHDA and CDR2 SQIVND (reference sequence). The CDR3 spans 15 residues. CDR3 coding DNA: TGTGCCAGTAGTATTTTGGGCTCTGGGGCCAACGTCCTGACTTTC. Translating it yields CASSILGSGANVLTF.

The V call is TRBV6-5, the J call TRBJ2-3; the D is unclear. Germline lookup yields CDR1 MNHEY and CDR2 SVGAGI. CDR3 length: 12 amino acids. Trimming shortened V by 5 bases and J by 5 bases, and 8 bases separated the two germline ends. This chain's CDR3 is CASSPHQDTQYF. In DNA form, the CDR3 reads TGTGCCAGCAGTCCTCACCAAGATACGCAGTATTTT.

The genes are TRBV29-1 and TRBJ2-1; the D is unclear. The CDR3 contains 13 residues. V was clipped by 3 bases and J by 4 bases, with 10 bases between them. CDR1 and CDR2 from the germline V gene are SQVTM and ANQGSEA. The CDR3 here is CSVDDGRYNEQFF. The CDR3, as DNA: TGCAGCGTTGATGACGGAAGGTACAATGAGCAGTTCTTC.

This clone occurred once. The J gene is TRBJ2-5, the V gene TRBV7-2; tentative D call: TRBD2 (5 bases). This CDR3 comprises 15 residues. Trimming cost V 4 bases and J 4 bases, with 16 bases left between them. CDR1 is SGHTA and CDR2 is FQGNSA in the germline V gene. CDR3 in DNA: TGTGCCAGCAGCTCCGACGGCGGTCGGGGAGAGACCCAGTACTTC. This sequence encodes CASSSDGGRGETQYF.

The chain's CDR3 is CASSRQGGRGSTDTQYF. Here the CDR3 DNA reads TGTGCCAGCAGCCGCCAGGGGGGGCGGGGGAGCACAGATACGCAGTATTTT. The genes are TRBV3-1 (or the pseudogene TRBV3-2) and TRBJ2-3, with D perhaps TRBD1 or TRBD2 (7 bases each). This CDR3 is 17 amino acids long. Germline-derived CDR1 and CDR2 are LGHDT and YNNKEL (reference sequence). Deletions cut 4 bases from V and 0 bases from J, with 17 bases between.

The CDR3 is CASSLSTGGTDTQYF. The CDR3 DNA is TGTGCCAGCAGTTTGTCTACTGGGGGGACAGATACGCAGTATTTT. J is TRBJ2-3 and V is TRBV28, with D possibly matching TRBD2 (6 bases). Germline CDR1 is MDHEN and CDR2 is SYDVKM. The CDR3 spans 15 residues. V gave up 3 bases and J gave up 3 bases, with 13 bases separating them. Full variable domain (remainder filled in from reference TRBV28 and TRBJ2-3): DVKVTQSSRYLVKRTGEKVFLECVQDMDHENMFWYRQDPGLGLRLIYFSYDVKMKEKGDIPEGYSVSREKKERFSLILESASTNQTSMYLCASSLSTGGTDTQYFGPGTRLTVL.

The chain has TRBV5-1 and TRBJ1-5; a possible D gene is TRBD1 (6 bases). The CDR3 extends over 15 amino acids. In germline, CDR1 is SGHRS, CDR2 YFSETQ. V was clipped by 0 bases and J by 5 bases, with 12 bases between them. The CDR3, as DNA: TGCGCCAGCAGCTTGGGGGGACAAGGCGATCAGCCCCAGCATTTT. It codes for CASSLGGQGDQPQHF.

This clone was detected once. The rearrangement links TRBV12-3 or TRBV12-4 to TRBJ1-1; D is possibly TRBD1 (5 bases). This CDR3 has 12 residues. V was clipped by 3 bases and J by 10 bases, with 12 bases between them. Here the CDR3 DNA reads TGTGCCAGCAGTTTTAGAGGGGCTTCAGCTTTCTTT. Its translation: CASSFRGASAFF.

V gene TRBV5-1 combines with J gene TRBJ1-2; D is unclear. CDR3 length: 17 residues. Germline CDR1 reads SGHRS; CDR2 reads YFSETQ. The V end was cut by 4 bases, the J end by 8 bases, with 27 bases between. CDR3 sequence: CASSLSDGMTTIGGYTF. Written as DNA, the CDR3 is TGCGCCAGCAGCCTGTCGGACGGAATGACTACTATAGGAGGCTACACCTTC.

A single count supports this clone. The chain joins TRBV5-1 to TRBJ2-3; D is unresolved. V lost 5 bases, J lost 4 bases, and 14 bases lay in between. Germline lookup yields CDR1 SGHRS and CDR2 YFSETQ. The CDR3 is made up of 14 amino acids. The CDR3 reads CASRSSRGPDTQYF. The DNA of the CDR3 is TGCGCCAGCAGGTCCTCAAGAGGCCCAGATACGCAGTATTTT.

This clone was recorded only once. V is TRBV7-3 and J is TRBJ1-1, with 8 bases identical to TRBD1. Trimming removed 0 bases from V and 4 bases from J; junction bases left unmatched: 4. The germline CDR1 and CDR2 sequences are SGHTA and FQGTGA. The CDR3 totals 15 residues. The CDR3 sequence is CASSLTQGAGTEAFF. CDR3 coding DNA: TGTGCCAGCAGCTTAACTCAGGGGGCCGGCACTGAAGCTTTCTTT.

The genes are TRBV5-1 and TRBJ2-2; no firm D call. V was cut by 7 bases and J by 5 bases, with 12 bases left in between. From germline, CDR1 is SGHRS and CDR2 YFSETQ. This CDR3 comprises 13 residues. CDR3 nucleotide sequence: TGCGCCAGCTCTGCGTTTACGACCGGGGAGCTGTTTTTT. Translation: CASSAFTTGELFF. The variable domain in full, with the rest retrieved from reference TRBV5-1 and TRBJ2-2, is KAGVTQTPRYLIKTRGQQVTLSCSPISGHRSVSWYQQTPGQGLQFLFEYFSETQRNKGNFPGRFSGRQFSNSRSEMNVSTLELGDSALYLCASSAFTTGELFFGEGSRLTVL.

The chain employs TRBV28 and TRBJ1-1; D remains ambiguous. The CDR3 loop spans 16 amino acids. V lost 1 base and J lost 7, with 19 bases in between. Germline CDR1 reads MDHEN; CDR2 reads SYDVKM. The CDR3 protein is CASSLFYLGKVGEAFF. CDR3 coding DNA: TGTGCCAGCAGTTTATTTTATTTGGGGAAGGTTGGTGAAGCTTTCTTT.

This chain connects TRBV11-3 to TRBJ2-3; D is tentatively TRBD1 or TRBD2 (5 bases each). The germline V gene has CDR1 SGHNT and CDR2 YENEEA. The length of the CDR3 is 14 residues. With 9 bases removed from V and 0 bases from J, the gap between germline ends came to 13 bases. The CDR3 sequence: CASSEGRSTDTQYF. Written as DNA, the CDR3 is TGTGCCAGTAGCGAGGGGCGGAGCACAGATACGCAGTATTTT. The full variable domain, rest sourced from reference TRBV11-3 and TRBJ2-3, is EAGVVQSPRYKIIEKKQPVAFWCNPISGHNTLYWYLQNLGQGPELLIRYENEEAVDDSQLPKDRFSAERLKGVDSTLKIQPAELGDSAVYLCASSEGRSTDTQYFGPGTRLTVL.

This clone was detected once. J is TRBJ2-2 and V is TRBV28; 7 nucleotides align to TRBD1. From germline, CDR1 is MDHEN and CDR2 SYDVKM. The CDR3 is made up of 13 amino acids. The V segment lost 6 bases and the J segment 6 bases; nucleotides outside the gene matches: 4. The CDR3 here is CASRNGQAGELFF. CDR3 DNA: TGTGCCAGCAGAAACGGACAGGCCGGGGAGCTGTTTTTT.

This rearrangement joins TRBV5-1 to TRBJ2-5; 14 bases align to TRBD2. From germline, CDR1 is SGHRS and CDR2 YFSETQ. CDR3 length: 17 amino acids. The V gene end was trimmed by 4 bases and the J gene end by 1 base; junction bases not matched to a gene: 6. The CDR3 reads CASSIGTSGRPQETQYF. CDR3 bases: TGCGCCAGCAGCATAGGGACTAGCGGGAGACCCCAAGAGACCCAGTACTTC.

The gene calls are TRBV7-2 and TRBJ2-7; 8 positions agree with TRBD1. Losses at the gene ends were 2 bases for V and 10 bases for J; bases not matched to a gene: 7. The CDR3 runs to 13 residues. The V gene's germline CDR1 is SGHTA and CDR2 FQGNSA. CDR3 sequence (DNA): TGTGCCAGCAGCTTACCCTCGGACAGGGAACAGTACTTC. This sequence encodes CASSLPSDREQYF.

The V gene is TRBV7-9, the J gene TRBJ2-3; D possibly matches TRBD1 or TRBD2 (5 bases each). Trimming shortened V by 5 bases and J by 2 bases, and 20 bases separated the two germline ends. CDR3 length: 17 amino acids. Germline CDR1 and CDR2: SEHNR and FQNEAQ (reference sequence). The CDR3 protein is CASSVGPLYLITDTQYF. The CDR3 DNA reads TGTGCCAGCAGCGTGGGACCGCTTTACCTAATCACAGATACGCAGTATTTT.

In its sample, this clone is large. The chain carries TRBV6-2 or TRBV6-3 and TRBJ2-2; either TRBD1 or TRBD2 may fit D (6 bases each). Germline CDR1 and CDR2: MNHEY and SVGEGT. The CDR3 is made up of 14 amino acids. Trimming stripped 2 bases from V and 10 bases from J, with 14 bases between. CDR3 in amino acids: CASSYGGPSEELFF. The DNA for the CDR3 is TGTGCCAGCAGTTACGGGGGGCCGTCGGAGGAGCTGTTTTTT.

J is TRBJ1-2 and V is TRBV19; D unresolved. The V end lost 4 bases, the J end lost 4 bases, and 10 bases lay between the germline ends. The germline V gene has CDR1 LNHDA and CDR2 SQIVND (reference sequence). The CDR3 consists of 13 residues. CDR3 loop: CASSNSPGYGYTF. For the CDR3, the DNA is TGTGCCAGTAGTAACTCGCCCGGCTATGGCTACACCTTC.